This T cell receptor (beta chain) was found in a study of CD8 T cells in Susac syndrome. The J segment lost 9 bases and the V segment lost 5 bases, leaving 12 bases of the junction unmatched. The CDR3 has 15 amino acids. CDR1 is LNHDA and CDR2 is SQIVND in the germline V gene (reference sequence). RNA in amounts of roughly 0.45 to 1 ug was reverse transcribed with random hexamers. MiXCR, applied by TCRdb to the immunoSEQ multiplex PCR reads, yields one record per CDR3 protein. The sample carries about 280,000 distinct CDR3 sequences, about 88% recorded once. The chain carries TRBV19 and TRBJ2-1; 8 bases are a match to TRBD2. The sequence derives from a human donor with multiple sclerosis. The sample was CD8+ T cells from PBMCs. The CDR3 here is CASSVGAGEGSEQFF. CDR3 DNA sequence: TGTGCCAGTAGTGTGGGAGCGGGAGAGGGGAGTGAGCAGTTCTTC.